These 32 T cell receptor beta chains were sequenced from one sample in a study of blood T cell repertoires in COVID-19 (dated by TCRdb to the early 2020s). Library generation was performed with the immunoSEQ multiplex PCR assay. The clones in this table, taken by TCRdb from immuneACCESS, are in-frame only. Not every clone is retained; where verified, under half of the shortfall comes from an unresolved V gene, and the cause of the rest is unknown. The sample profile shows under 130,000 clones; more than 80% of them were found once. The ten largest clones capture roughly 30% of the sample. The sequenced sample consisted of peripheral blood. The receptors derive from an elderly woman with acute or convalescent COVID-19.

The chain links TRBV30 to TRBJ1-2; 7 bases agree with TRBD1. The junction had 15 bases not matched to a gene; V was cut back by 8 bases and J by 6 bases. Germline lookup yields CDR1 GTSNPN and CDR2 SVGIG (reference sequence). The CDR3 consists of 14 residues. CDR3 in amino acids: CAIGHETGSNGYTF. CDR3 nucleotides: TGTGCCATAGGCCATGAGACAGGGTCGAATGGCTACACCTTC.

The rearrangement uses TRBV5-1 and TRBJ2-3; the match to TRBD2 covers 8 bases. The CDR3 runs to 14 residues. Germline V gene data show CDR1 as SGHRS and CDR2 as YFSETQ. V was clipped by 7 bases and J by 1 base; unmatched bases: 5. The CDR3 here is CASCNSGGTDTQYF. DNA for the CDR3: TGCGCCAGCTGCAATAGCGGGGGCACAGATACGCAGTATTTT.

The chain recombines TRBV3-1 (or the pseudogene TRBV3-2) with TRBJ2-2; TRBD2 matches at 8 bases. This CDR3 contains 17 residues. CDR1 is LGHDT and CDR2 is YNNKEL in the germline V gene (reference sequence). V lost 6 bases to trimming and J lost 7 bases; unmatched junction nucleotides: 16. The CDR3 sequence is CASRDRGGRLGSGELFF. The CDR3 bases are TGTGCCAGCAGAGATCGGGGGGGACGTCTCGGGAGCGGGGAGCTGTTTTTT.

Here the CDR3 DNA reads TGTGCCAGCAGCGGGACAGACCGACCAGATACGCAGTATTTT. Amino acid sequence: CASSGTDRPDTQYF. J is TRBJ2-3 and V is TRBV7-9, with 7 positions matching TRBD1. The V and J ends lost 5 bases and 4 bases, in that order; junction bases with no gene match: 6. The CDR3 consists of 14 residues. The V gene's germline CDR1 is SEHNR and CDR2 FQNEAQ (reference sequence).

The J gene is TRBJ1-2, the V gene TRBV7-9; 7 bases align to TRBD1. From germline, CDR1 is SEHNR and CDR2 FQNEAQ (reference sequence). The length of the CDR3 is 14 residues. V lost 1 base, J lost 4 bases, and 3 bases stayed unmatched. The CDR3: CASSLGQGGYGYTF. The CDR3 DNA sequence: TGTGCCAGCAGCTTAGGACAGGGTGGCTATGGCTACACCTTC.

The chain combines TRBV9 with TRBJ1-6, with 7 bases that match TRBD1. The germline gives CDR1 SGDLS, CDR2 YYNGEE. CDR3 length: 16 residues. V shed 0 bases, J shed 3 bases, and the junction held 3 bases outside the gene matches. The CDR3 sequence is CASSVGTGGYNSPLHF. The DNA of the CDR3 is TGTGCCAGCAGCGTAGGGACAGGTGGCTATAATTCACCCCTCCACTTT. The variable domain in full, completed from reference TRBV9 and TRBJ1-6, reads DSGVTQTPKHLITATGQRVTLRCSPRSGDLSVYWYQQSLDQGLQFLIQYYNGEERAKGNILERFSAQQFPDLHSELNLSSLELGDSALYFCASSVGTGGYNSPLHFGNGTRLTVT.

The chain has TRBV19 and TRBJ2-1; 9 positions agree with TRBD2. Trimming at V came to 7 bases and at J to 5 bases, leaving 12 bases not matched to a gene. This CDR3 has 16 residues. From germline, CDR1 is LNHDA and CDR2 SQIVND (reference sequence). The CDR3 DNA reads TGTGCCAGTACCATAGAGGCTAGCGGGGCGCACAATGAGCAGTTCTTC. Translation: CASTIEASGAHNEQFF.

The V gene is TRBV7-8, the J gene TRBJ1-1, with 12 bases matching TRBD1. From germline, CDR1 is SGHVS and CDR2 FQNEAQ. This CDR3 spans 15 amino acids. The V segment lost 5 bases and the J segment 6 bases; nucleotides outside the gene matches: 7. CDR3 nucleotides: TGTGCCAGCAGCCAGTCGGGGACAGGGGGCCCTGAAGCTTTCTTT. This encodes CASSQSGTGGPEAFF.

The V gene is TRBV14, the J gene TRBJ2-3; the match to TRBD1 covers 9 bases. Per germline, CDR1 SGHDN and CDR2 FVKESK. There are 15 residues in the CDR3. Unmatched junction bases numbered 8, after V lost 4 bases and J lost 6 bases. The CDR3 sequence: CASSPDVQGADTQYF. The DNA for the CDR3 is TGTGCCAGCAGCCCCGACGTACAGGGGGCGGATACGCAGTATTTT. The variable domain in full, with the rest retrieved from reference TRBV14 and TRBJ2-3, is EAGVTQFPSHSVIEKGQTVTLRCDPISGHDNLYWYRRVMGKEIKFLLHFVKESKQDESGMPNNRFLAERTGGTYSTLKVQPAELEDSGVYFCASSPDVQGADTQYFGPGTRLTVL.

The V gene is TRBV10-3, the J gene TRBJ1-2, with a tentative D call TRBD1 (6 bases). This CDR3 is built from 11 residues. Germline CDR1 ENHRY, CDR2 SYGVKD. V was trimmed by 10 bases and J by 8 bases, leaving 14 bases between them. CDR3 loop: CATRTVGGYTF. The DNA of the CDR3 is TGTGCCACCAGGACAGTGGGAGGCTACACCTTC.

The chain joins TRBV5-6 to TRBJ1-2; TRBD1 matches 7 bases. After removal of 6 bases from V and 4 bases from J, the junction contained 9 bases not matched to a gene. The CDR3 length is 14 residues. Germline-derived CDR1 and CDR2 are SGHDT and YYEEEE. The DNA for the CDR3 is TGTGCCAGCACCGGGACAGCGTCCCCCTATGGCTACACCTTC. This translates into CASTGTASPYGYTF.

CDR3 residues: CASSWGTSGGDTQYF. The CDR3 DNA reads as TGTGCCAGCAGTTGGGGGACTAGCGGGGGTGATACGCAGTATTTT. This chain connects TRBV27 to TRBJ2-3; 14 nucleotides line up with TRBD2. Trimming at V came to 4 bases and at J to 6 bases, leaving 3 bases not matched to a gene. In germline, CDR1 is MNHEY, CDR2 SMNVEV (reference sequence). The CDR3 has 15 residues.

V usage is TRBV6-2 or TRBV6-3 and J usage is TRBJ1-2; the D gene is possibly TRBD1 (5 bases). V was shortened by 4 bases and J by 8 bases, with 11 bases between the two germline ends. The CDR3 contains 12 residues. The germline CDR1 and CDR2 sequences are MNHEY and SVGEGT. CDR3 region: CASSSTVVGYTF. The CDR3 nucleotides are TGTGCCAGCAGTTCGACAGTAGTCGGCTACACCTTC.

J is TRBJ2-1 and V is TRBV5-1; 8 bases fit TRBD2. CDR1 and CDR2 (germline): SGHRS, YFSETQ. V lost 0 bases, J lost 8 bases, and 7 bases stayed unmatched. This CDR3 contains 15 residues. CDR3 coding DNA: TGCGCCAGCAGCTTGGGCGAGCGGGGGCACCATGAGCAGTTCTTC. Residues: CASSLGERGHHEQFF.

The gene calls are TRBV28 and TRBJ1-5; D remains unclear. Germline CDR1 is MDHEN and CDR2 is SYDVKM. The CDR3 covers 15 residues. Trimming pared 2 bases from V and 2 bases from J, leaving 10 bases between. CDR3 region: CASSLGGIGNQPQHF. In DNA form, the CDR3 reads TGTGCCAGCAGTTTAGGAGGGATAGGCAATCAGCCCCAGCATTTT.

The J gene is TRBJ1-1, the V gene TRBV3-1 (or the pseudogene TRBV3-2); 7 positions agree with TRBD1. Germline values: CDR1 LGHDT, CDR2 YNNKEL (reference sequence). The CDR3 runs to 15 residues. Trimming removed 4 bases from V and 5 bases from J; junction bases left unmatched: 10. The CDR3 here is CASSPTGVRWTEAFF. CDR3 DNA: TGTGCCAGCAGCCCAACAGGGGTAAGGTGGACTGAAGCTTTCTTT.

This sequence joins TRBV15 and TRBJ2-1, with 7 bases lining up with TRBD2. The trim removed 3 bases at V and 13 bases at J, leaving 9 bases unmatched. The CDR3 totals 13 residues. Per the germline V gene, CDR1 is LNHNV and CDR2 is YYDKDF (reference sequence). The CDR3 DNA reads TGTGCCACCAGCAGGGCGCAAGCGGGGACTCAGTTCTTC. Its protein is CATSRAQAGTQFF. The full variable domain, its missing parts supplied by reference TRBV15 and TRBJ2-1, is DAMVIQNPRYQVTQFGKPVTLSCSQTLNHNVMYWYQQKSSQAPKLLFHYYDKDFNNEADTPDNFQSRRPNTSFCFLDIRSPGLGDTAMYLCATSRAQAGTQFFGPGTRLTVL.

V and J are TRBV19 and TRBJ1-2, with 7 nucleotides matching TRBD1. V dropped 1 base and J dropped 0; count of bases not matched to a gene: 2. CDR3 size: 15 residues. CDR1 is LNHDA, CDR2 SQIVND, per germline (reference sequence). In nucleotides, the CDR3 is TGTGCCAGTAGTATAGCCGGGACAGCTAACTATGGCTACACCTTC. Amino acid sequence: CASSIAGTANYGYTF.

This clone was found a few times. The chain joins TRBV18 to TRBJ2-6, with D possibly being TRBD2 (5 bases). CDR3 length: 23 residues. Germline V gives CDR1 KGHSH, CDR2 LQKENI. Trimming shortened V by 2 bases and J by 0 bases, and 29 bases separated the two germline ends. CDR3 loop: CASSPGRRWAAERVSSGANVLTF. The CDR3 nucleotides are TGTGCCAGCTCACCAGGGCGGCGGTGGGCAGCGGAGAGGGTGAGCTCTGGGGCCAACGTCCTGACTTTC.

V gene TRBV9 combines with J gene TRBJ1-3, with D possibly TRBD1 on 6 matching bases. Looked up from germline, CDR1 is SGDLS and CDR2 is YYNGEE. V gave up 0 bases and J gave up 5 bases, with 12 bases separating them. There are 15 residues in the CDR3. The chain's CDR3 is CASSVDTGYRNTIYF. CDR3 DNA: TGTGCCAGCAGCGTAGATACAGGGTATAGAAACACCATATATTTT.

The chain is built from TRBV27 and TRBJ1-4; 7 nucleotides match TRBD1. The CDR3 totals 12 residues. Trimming removed 11 bases from V and 8 bases from J; junction bases left unmatched: 8. Germline CDR1 is MNHEY and CDR2 is SMNVEV (reference sequence). The CDR3 DNA reads as TGTGCCTGTCGGGACAGTAGGGAAAAACTGTTTTTT. It specifies CACRDSREKLFF.

Only one count was recorded for this clone. CDR3 loop: CSGTGGGETQYF. CDR3 nucleotides: TGCAGCGGAACAGGGGGCGGCGAGACCCAGTACTTC. The chain employs TRBV29-1 and TRBJ2-5; 9 positions match TRBD1. Germline loops: CDR1 SQVTM, CDR2 ANQGSEA. V dropped 7 bases and J dropped 5; count of bases not matched to a gene: 5. This CDR3 region has 12 residues.

V and J are TRBV2 and TRBJ1-4; possibly TRBD1 for D (6 bases). V was trimmed by 5 bases and J by 6 bases, leaving 16 bases between them. This CDR3 comprises 15 residues. Germline CDR1 is SNHLY and CDR2 is FYNNEI. CDR3: CASSRAQGIYEKLFF. The CDR3 DNA is TGTGCCAGCAGTAGGGCTCAGGGGATCTATGAAAAACTGTTTTTT. The entire variable domain, with the rest obtained from reference TRBV2 and TRBJ1-4, is as follows: EPEVTQTPSHQVTQMGQEVILRCVPISNHLYFYWYRQILGQKVEFLVSFYNNEISEKSEIFDDQFSVERPDGSNFTLKIRSTKLEDSAMYFCASSRAQGIYEKLFFGSGTQLSVL.

The chain is built from TRBV7-8 and TRBJ1-2, with a weak D call TRBD1 (5 bases). Germline CDR1 is SGHVS and CDR2 is FQNEAQ. The CDR3 extends over 13 amino acids. Trimming pared 6 bases from V and 2 bases from J, leaving 10 bases between. The CDR3 sequence: CASRSAGNYGYTF. The CDR3 coding sequence is TGTGCCAGCAGGTCCGCAGGGAACTATGGCTACACCTTC.

This chain links TRBV6-2 or TRBV6-3 with TRBJ2-2; 7 positions agree with TRBD1. The CDR3 extends over 16 amino acids. The V segment lost 0 bases and the J segment 5 bases; nucleotides outside the gene matches: 6. Per germline, CDR1 MNHEY and CDR2 SVGEGT. Written as DNA, the CDR3 is TGTGCCAGCAGTTACTCAAGGGGGCAGCGGACCGGGGAGCTGTTTTTT. Translated, it gives CASSYSRGQRTGELFF.

The chain's CDR3 is CASSLAMAGGPRETQYF. The CDR3 DNA sequence: TGTGCCAGCAGCTTAGCGATGGCGGGGGGGCCCCGGGAGACCCAGTACTTC. The V call is TRBV7-2, the J call TRBJ2-5; 9 bases align to TRBD2. CDR1 and CDR2 from the germline V gene are SGHTA and FQGNSA. V lost 0 bases, J lost 5 bases, and 10 bases stayed unmatched. The CDR3 is 17 amino acids.

The chain has TRBV6-5 and TRBJ1-4; tentatively, D is TRBD1 (5 bases). The length of the CDR3 is 12 residues. Germline V lookup: CDR1 MNHEY, CDR2 SVGAGI. The V end lost 5 bases, the J end lost 7 bases, and 8 bases lay between the germline ends. DNA for the CDR3: TGTGCCAGCAGTACAGGTTTTGAAAAACTGTTTTTT. It is translated as CASSTGFEKLFF.

The V gene is TRBV11-2, the J gene TRBJ1-1; D is ambiguous. Germline CDR1 reads SGHAT; CDR2 reads FQNNGV. This CDR3 spans 14 amino acids. Trimming shortened V by 5 bases and J by 4 bases, and 14 bases separated the two germline ends. CDR3 DNA sequence: TGTGCCAGCAGCCTCATCGAGGCAGTCACTGAAGCTTTCTTT. Its translation is CASSLIEAVTEAFF.

The V gene is TRBV2, the J gene TRBJ1-2; TRBD1 agrees at 9 bases. The CDR3 is made up of 12 amino acids. V was clipped by 7 bases and J by 4 bases; unmatched bases: 1. CDR1 SNHLY and CDR2 FYNNEI come from the germline V gene. In nucleotides, the CDR3 is TGTGCCAGCACGGGACAGGGCTATGGCTACACCTTC. It is translated as CASTGQGYGYTF.

The CDR3 region is CASSPTGTVSEKLFF. The DNA for the CDR3 is TGCGCCAGCAGCCCAACCGGGACAGTTTCTGAAAAACTGTTTTTT. The chain carries TRBV5-1 and TRBJ1-4, with TRBD1 matching over 7 bases. The ends lost 4 bases at V and 7 bases at J; junction bases unmatched: 10. Germline V gene data show CDR1 as SGHRS and CDR2 as YFSETQ. This CDR3 contains 15 residues.

V is TRBV10-3 and J is TRBJ2-5, with 9 bases aligning to TRBD2. Germline V gene lookup returns CDR1 ENHRY and CDR2 SYGVKD. The J segment lost 5 bases and the V segment lost 2 bases, leaving 6 bases of the junction unmatched. This CDR3 has 15 residues. As DNA, the CDR3 is TGTGCCATCAGTGAGGTTGCGGGGGGGCACGAGACCCAGTACTTC. Translated, it gives CAISEVAGGHETQYF.

V is TRBV20-1 and J is TRBJ2-1; 8 positions match TRBD2. The CDR3 consists of 15 residues. With 3 bases clipped from V and 6 bases from J, the junction kept 10 bases outside the gene matches. From germline, CDR1 is DFQATT and CDR2 SNEGSKA (reference sequence). The CDR3 DNA is TGCAGTGCTAGTCGGGCGGGGGGTACGCTCAATGAGCAGTTCTTC. Amino acid sequence: CSASRAGGTLNEQFF.